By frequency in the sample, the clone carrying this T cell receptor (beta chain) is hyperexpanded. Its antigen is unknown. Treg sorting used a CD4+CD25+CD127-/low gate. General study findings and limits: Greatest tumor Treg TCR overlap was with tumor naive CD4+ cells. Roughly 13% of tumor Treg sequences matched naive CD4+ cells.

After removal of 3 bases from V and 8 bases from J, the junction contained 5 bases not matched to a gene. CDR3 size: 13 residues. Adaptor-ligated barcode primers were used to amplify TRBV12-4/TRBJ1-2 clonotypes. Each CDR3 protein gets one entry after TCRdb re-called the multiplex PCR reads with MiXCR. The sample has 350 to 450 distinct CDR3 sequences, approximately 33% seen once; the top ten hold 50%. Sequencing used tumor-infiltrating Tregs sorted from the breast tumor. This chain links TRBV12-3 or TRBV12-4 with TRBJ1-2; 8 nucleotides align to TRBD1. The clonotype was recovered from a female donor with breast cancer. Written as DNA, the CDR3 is TGTGCCAGCAGTTTCGGACAGGGAAGAGGCTACACCTTC. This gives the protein CASSFGQGRGYTF.